These 4 T cell receptor beta chains were all obtained from the same sample, sequenced in a study of T cell responses to AZD1222 COVID-19 vaccine. The protocol was immunoSEQ multiplex PCR, while the TCRdb copy is restricted to in-frame clones and leaves out a portion. The top ten clones hold over 3% of a sample with 100,000 to 130,000 clones, roughly 84% of them seen once. The material was peripheral blood, obtained on day 0 of AZD1222 vaccination. These receptors all come from an adult in good health.

The chain has TRBV6-6 and TRBJ1-4; TRBD1 is a possible D gene (6 bases). Germline CDR1 is MNHNY and CDR2 is SVGAGI (reference sequence). V dropped 4 bases and J dropped 4 bases, with 13 bases sitting between them. This CDR3 contains 15 residues. The CDR3 reads CASSSQQGGNEKLFF. The CDR3 coding sequence is TGTGCCAGCAGTTCACAACAGGGTGGTAATGAAAAACTGTTTTTT.

The CDR3 loop is CASSPRTDYSGNTIYF. The CDR3 DNA sequence: TGTGCCAGCAGCCCTCGGACCGACTACTCTGGAAACACCATATATTTT. This chain uses TRBV7-8 with TRBJ1-3; D unclear. Germline lookup yields CDR1 SGHVS and CDR2 FQNEAQ. V lost 5 bases to trimming and J lost 0 bases, with 14 bases between them. The CDR3 totals 16 residues.

This clone is a singleton in its sample. The CDR3 DNA reads as TGTGCCAGCTCACCAAACGGGGAAGGGTATGGCTACACCTTC. Its protein product is CASSPNGEGYGYTF. The chain joins TRBV18 to TRBJ1-2; unclear D gene. From germline, CDR1 is KGHSH and CDR2 LQKENI. CDR3 length equals 14 residues. The V gene lost 2 bases and the J gene lost 5 bases, with 12 bases spanning the gap.

This sequence joins TRBV5-4 and TRBJ1-3; no reliable D call. The CDR3 has 11 residues. V lost 5 bases to trimming and J lost 8 bases, with 8 bases between them. Germline V CDR1 and CDR2: SGHNT, YYREEE (reference sequence). The CDR3 nucleotides read TGTGCCAGCAGACGAGAGGACACCATATATTTT. Its translation: CASRREDTIYF.